This T cell receptor beta chain was sequenced for a study of identical twins. TCRdb reprocessed the 5' RACE reads via MiXCR and lists one record per CDR3 protein. Found here are roughly 250,000 distinct CDR3 sequences, 7.5% of them singletons; the top ten hold around 5%. This clonotype was seen ten or more times. Its target is unknown. Findings and limits, study-wide: It was cross-sectional statistical analysis, not following the same donors, that the conclusions relied on. Beta out-of-frame sequences displayed a weaker excess of sharing between twins.

CDR3 length: 17 residues. V shed 3 bases, J shed 0 bases, and the junction held 5 bases outside the gene matches. The germline CDR1 and CDR2 sequences are SNHLY and FYNNEI. These data are also associated with another study on yellow fever vaccine responses in identical twins.

Sequencing was carried out using CD8+ T cells sorted from blood. V gene TRBV2 combines with J gene TRBJ2-1, with 10 bases aligning to TRBD2. This clonotype was obtained from a woman between 18 and 29 years old in good health. The CDR3 region is CASSDRTSGSSYNEQFF. The CDR3 bases are TGTGCCAGCAGTGATCGGACTAGCGGAAGCTCCTACAATGAGCAGTTCTTC.